The rows below give T cell receptor beta chains drawn from one sample of a study of blood T cells in healthy people across ages. Each CDR3 protein is one row after TCRdb ran MiXCR on the 5' RACE reads. The repertoire includes about 780,000 distinct CDR3 sequences, around 45% of them detected once, and over 15% sits in the top ten. Material: blood. These TCRs come from an older man in good health. Each CDR3 is given with its conserved first and last residue. The order of the fields is D gene, clone size, J gene, V gene, CDR3 protein, CDR3 DNA. A D gene is named only where the DNA matches it firmly. Only part of the rows carry a size: once, few, many, or a class if the clone is expanded.

.	.	TRBJ2-5	TRBV29-1	CSVERGKETQYF	TGCAGCGTTGAGCGCGGGAAAGAGACCCAGTACTTC
TRBD1	.	TRBJ2-4	TRBV6-2/TRBV6-3	CASSYGQGLGLAKNIQYF	TGTGCCAGTAGTTATGGACAGGGCTTGGGTTTGGCCAAAAACATTCAGTACTTC
.	few	TRBJ1-2	TRBV7-6	CASSLVEGSAGYTF	TGTGCCAGCAGCTTAGTTGAGGGCTCCGCTGGCTACACCTTC
TRBD2	few	TRBJ2-1	TRBV4-2	CASSQDQTRASGRFNEQFF	TGTGCCAGCAGCCAAGATCAAACCAGGGCTAGCGGGAGATTCAATGAGCAGTTCTTC
TRBD2	few	TRBJ2-1	TRBV2	CASQYGTSGVEQFF	TGTGCCAGCCAATACGGGACTAGCGGAGTTGAGCAGTTCTTC
.	.	TRBJ2-3	TRBV10-3	CAIHGGGSTDTQYF	TGTGCCATCCACGGAGGGGGAAGCACAGATACGCAGTATTTT
TRBD2	.	TRBJ2-1	TRBV7-2	CASSRYASGRSYNEQFF	TGTGCCAGCAGCCGATATGCTAGCGGGAGGTCCTACAATGAGCAGTTCTTC
TRBD2	few	TRBJ2-1	TRBV20-1	CSASVGRAVDNEQFF	TGCAGTGCTAGTGTTGGGAGGGCCGTAGACAACGAGCAGTTCTTC
.	few	TRBJ2-1	TRBV20-1	CSARDTGRSYNEQFF	TGCAGTGCTAGAGATACAGGGAGGTCCTACAATGAGCAGTTCTTC
.	.	TRBJ2-5	TRBV18	CASSPAAVRETQYF	TGTGCCAGCTCCCCTGCGGCAGTACGAGAGACCCAGTACTTC
TRBD1	.	TRBJ1-5	TRBV7-3	CASSPQGDQPQHF	TGTGCCAGCAGCCCACAGGGGGACCAGCCCCAGCATTTT
TRBD2	.	TRBJ2-3	TRBV20-1	CSARDPAGAADTQYF	TGCAGTGCTAGAGATCCAGCGGGAGCGGCAGATACGCAGTATTTT
.	few	TRBJ2-1	TRBV28	CASTATNYNEQFF	TGTGCCAGCACTGCGACTAACTACAATGAGCAGTTCTTC
.	.	TRBJ1-5	TRBV2	CASSGMTNQPQHF	TGTGCCAGCAGCGGGATGACTAATCAGCCCCAGCATTTT
.	few	TRBJ2-5	TRBV12-3/TRBV12-4	CASSPAEETQYF	TGTGCCAGCAGTCCAGCGGAAGAGACCCAGTACTTC
TRBD1	.	TRBJ2-1	TRBV2	CASTGEGAYNEQFF	TGTGCCAGCACCGGAGAGGGGGCGTACAATGAGCAGTTCTTC
.	.	TRBJ2-5	TRBV9	CASSVSLHRETQYF	TGTGCCAGCAGCGTCAGCCTGCATAGAGAGACCCAGTACTTC
.	many	TRBJ2-5	TRBV7-2	CASSLTYETQYF	TGTGCCAGCAGCTTAACCTATGAGACCCAGTACTTC
.	once	TRBJ2-5	TRBV12-3/TRBV12-4	CASRAMTGQETQYF	TGTGCCAGCAGGGCGATGACGGGCCAAGAGACCCAGTACTTC